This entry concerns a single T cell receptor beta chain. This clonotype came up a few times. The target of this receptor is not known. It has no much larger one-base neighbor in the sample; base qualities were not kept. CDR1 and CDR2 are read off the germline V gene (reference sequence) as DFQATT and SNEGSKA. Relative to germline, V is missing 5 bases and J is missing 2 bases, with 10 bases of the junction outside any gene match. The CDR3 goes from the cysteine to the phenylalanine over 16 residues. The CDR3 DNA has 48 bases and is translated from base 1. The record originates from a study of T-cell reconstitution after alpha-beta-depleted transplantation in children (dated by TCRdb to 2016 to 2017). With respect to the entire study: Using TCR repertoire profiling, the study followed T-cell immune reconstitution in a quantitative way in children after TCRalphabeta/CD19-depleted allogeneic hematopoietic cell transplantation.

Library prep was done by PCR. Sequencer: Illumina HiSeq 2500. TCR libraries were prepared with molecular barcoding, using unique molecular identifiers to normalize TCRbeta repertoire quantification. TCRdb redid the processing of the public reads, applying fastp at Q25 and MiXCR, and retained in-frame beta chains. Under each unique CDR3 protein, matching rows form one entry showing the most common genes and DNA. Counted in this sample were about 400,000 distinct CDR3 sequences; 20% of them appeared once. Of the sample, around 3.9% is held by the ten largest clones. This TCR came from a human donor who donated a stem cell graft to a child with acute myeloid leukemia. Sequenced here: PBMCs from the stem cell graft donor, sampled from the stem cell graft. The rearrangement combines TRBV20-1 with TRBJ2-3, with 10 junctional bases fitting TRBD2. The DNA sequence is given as TGCAGTGCTCCGCAGAGGACTAGCGGATTCACAGATACGCAGTATTTT. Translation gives CSAPQRTSGFTDTQYF.